Sequencing of this T cell receptor beta chain was carried out in a study of blood T cell repertoires in COVID-19. Study background: Sites across the United States, Italy and Spain contributed samples from acute and convalescent COVID-19.

TCRdb keeps only in-frame clones here, not all; method: immunoSEQ multiplex PCR. This sample carries fewer than 70,000 clones, roughly 80% of them seen once, and the ten largest clones take 9% to 10%. This CDR3 region has 15 residues. Germline CDR1 reads SGHNT; CDR2 reads YYREEE (reference sequence). With 4 bases removed from V and 0 bases from J, the gap between germline ends came to 14 bases. Sequencing was carried out using peripheral blood. The chain joins TRBV5-4 to TRBJ2-7; TRBD1 is a possible D gene (6 bases). The receptor was isolated from a woman of 80 years or more with acute or convalescent COVID-19. The CDR3 protein is CASSTGTGSSYEQYF. CDR3 coding DNA: TGTGCCAGCAGCACCGGAACAGGGAGCTCCTACGAGCAGTACTTC.